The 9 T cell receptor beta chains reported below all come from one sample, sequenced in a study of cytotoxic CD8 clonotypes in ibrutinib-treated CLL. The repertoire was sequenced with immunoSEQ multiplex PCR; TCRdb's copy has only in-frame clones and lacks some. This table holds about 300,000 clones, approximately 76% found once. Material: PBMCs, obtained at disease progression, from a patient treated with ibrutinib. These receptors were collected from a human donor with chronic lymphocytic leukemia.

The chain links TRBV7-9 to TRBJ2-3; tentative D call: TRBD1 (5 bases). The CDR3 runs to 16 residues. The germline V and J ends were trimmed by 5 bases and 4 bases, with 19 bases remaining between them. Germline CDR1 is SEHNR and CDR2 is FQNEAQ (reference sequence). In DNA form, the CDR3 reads TGTGCCAGCAGCCCTACTCCGGCAGGGTGGCCAGATACGCAGTATTTT. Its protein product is CASSPTPAGWPDTQYF.

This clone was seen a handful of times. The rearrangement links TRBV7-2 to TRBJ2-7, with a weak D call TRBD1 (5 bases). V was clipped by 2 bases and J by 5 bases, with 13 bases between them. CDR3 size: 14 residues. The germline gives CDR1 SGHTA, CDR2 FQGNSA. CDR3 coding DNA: TGTGCCAGCAGCTTATTGCAGGGCGGACACGAGCAGTACTTC. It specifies CASSLLQGGHEQYF.

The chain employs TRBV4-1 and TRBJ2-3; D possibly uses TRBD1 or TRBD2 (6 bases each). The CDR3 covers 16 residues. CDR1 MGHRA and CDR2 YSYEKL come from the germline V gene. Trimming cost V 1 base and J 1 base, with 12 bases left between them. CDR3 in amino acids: CASSQVWGAGTDTQYF. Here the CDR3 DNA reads TGCGCCAGCAGCCAAGTCTGGGGGGCTGGCACAGATACGCAGTATTTT.

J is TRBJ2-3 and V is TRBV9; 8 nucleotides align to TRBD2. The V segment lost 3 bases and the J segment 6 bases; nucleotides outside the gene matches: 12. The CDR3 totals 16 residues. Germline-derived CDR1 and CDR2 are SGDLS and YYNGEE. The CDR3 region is CASSAPAAGDWDTQYF. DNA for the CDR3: TGTGCCAGCAGCGCACCGGCAGCGGGAGATTGGGATACGCAGTATTTT. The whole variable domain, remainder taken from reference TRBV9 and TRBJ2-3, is DSGVTQTPKHLITATGQRVTLRCSPRSGDLSVYWYQQSLDQGLQFLIQYYNGEERAKGNILERFSAQQFPDLHSELNLSSLELGDSALYFCASSAPAAGDWDTQYFGPGTRLTVL.

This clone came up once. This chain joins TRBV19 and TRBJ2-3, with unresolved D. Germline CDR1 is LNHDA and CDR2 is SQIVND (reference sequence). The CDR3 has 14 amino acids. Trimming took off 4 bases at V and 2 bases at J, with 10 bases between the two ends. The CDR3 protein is CASSNRANTDTQYF. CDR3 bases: TGTGCCAGTAGTAACCGGGCGAACACAGATACGCAGTATTTT.

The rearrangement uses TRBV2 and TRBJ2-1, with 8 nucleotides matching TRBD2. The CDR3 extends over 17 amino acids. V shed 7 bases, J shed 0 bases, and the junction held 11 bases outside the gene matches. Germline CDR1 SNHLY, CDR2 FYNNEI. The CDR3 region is CASTRGRAGGSYNEQFF. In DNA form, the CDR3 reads TGTGCCAGCACGCGTGGGAGGGCGGGGGGCTCCTACAATGAGCAGTTCTTC.

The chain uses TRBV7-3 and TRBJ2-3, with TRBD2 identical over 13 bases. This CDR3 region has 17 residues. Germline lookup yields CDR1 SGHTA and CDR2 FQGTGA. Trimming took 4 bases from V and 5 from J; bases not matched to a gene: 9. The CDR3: CASSSLPGLAGLDTQYF. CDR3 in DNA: TGTGCCAGCAGCTCCCTTCCGGGACTAGCGGGATTAGATACGCAGTATTTT.

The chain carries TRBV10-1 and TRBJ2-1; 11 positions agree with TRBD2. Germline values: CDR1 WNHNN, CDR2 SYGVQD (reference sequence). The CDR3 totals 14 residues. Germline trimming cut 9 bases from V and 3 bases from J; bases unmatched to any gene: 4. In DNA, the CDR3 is TGCGCCAGGGCGACTAGCGGGGACTACAATGAGCAGTTCTTC. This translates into CARATSGDYNEQFF.

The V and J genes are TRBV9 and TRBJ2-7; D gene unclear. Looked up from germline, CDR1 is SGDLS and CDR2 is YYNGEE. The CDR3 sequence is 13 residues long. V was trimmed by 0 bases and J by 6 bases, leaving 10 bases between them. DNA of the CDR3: TGTGCCAGCAGCGTAGCGTACAAGGCCGAGCAGTACTTC. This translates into CASSVAYKAEQYF.